This TCR beta chain was captured by sequencing in a study of CD8 T cells in ankylosing spondylitis. Study results and caveats: Fewer than 10 highly homologous variants made up a TCR beta motif that seemed to typify ankylosing spondylitis blood.

The J segment lost 5 bases and the V segment lost 4 bases, leaving 7 bases of the junction unmatched. This CDR3 is 14 amino acids long. Germline values: CDR1 SGHRS, CDR2 YFSETQ. One entry per CDR3 protein results from TCRdb running MiXCR on the 5' RACE reads. This sample has a few hundred thousand distinct CDR3 sequences, with over 15% found just once. This clonotype turned up a few times. As yet, its antigen is unknown. The sample consisted of blood, either unsorted or a sorted T cell fraction (not recorded which). This chain connects TRBV5-1 to TRBJ2-7; 9 nucleotides align to TRBD1. This TCR was recovered from a male donor with ankylosing spondylitis. CDR3 loop: CASSTQTGGNEQYF. CDR3 in DNA: TGCGCCAGCAGCACCCAGACAGGGGGAAACGAGCAGTACTTC.